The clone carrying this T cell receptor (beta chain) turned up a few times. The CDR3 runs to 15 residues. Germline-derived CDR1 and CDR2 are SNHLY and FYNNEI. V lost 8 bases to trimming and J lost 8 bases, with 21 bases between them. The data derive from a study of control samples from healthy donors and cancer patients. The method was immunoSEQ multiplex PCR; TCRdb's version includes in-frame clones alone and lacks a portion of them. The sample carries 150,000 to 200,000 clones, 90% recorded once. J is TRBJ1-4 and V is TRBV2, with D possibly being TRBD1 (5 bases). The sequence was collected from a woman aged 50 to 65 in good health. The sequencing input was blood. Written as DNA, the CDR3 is TGTGCCAGCTTATATGGGGGGATTGGTGAAGAAAAACTGTTTTTT. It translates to CASLYGGIGEEKLFF.